The subject of this entry is one TCR beta chain. Its specificity is unknown. The data stem from a study of CD8+ T cells in alopecia areata. Study-level background: A 6-month period off drug followed tofacitinib, which lasted 6 to 18 months. Study outcomes and limitations: Relative to mice, TCR sharing across patients was less clear, a difference possibly HLA-related.

cDNA serving as the sequencing template came from extracted, reverse transcribed RNA. The method was immunoSEQ multiplex PCR; TCRdb's version includes in-frame clones alone and lacks a portion of them. The repertoire consists of roughly 100,000 clones, with about nine tenths occurring once and the leading ten covering around 10%. As to treatment: oral pan-JAK inhibitor, 5-10 mg twice daily. Peripheral blood and lesional scalp punch biopsies came from alopecia areata patients. Unmatched junction bases numbered 8, after V lost 5 bases and J lost 6 bases. The CDR3 has 16 amino acids. Germline V CDR1 and CDR2: SGHVS, FNYEAQ.

The J gene is TRBJ2-1, the V gene TRBV7-6, with 12 bases fitting TRBD2. The TCR was taken from a human donor with alopecia areata. Sequenced here: CD8+ T cells sorted from blood, sampled around week 30, from a patient treated with tofacitinib. The CDR3: CASSERTSGIGNEQFF. CDR3 nucleotides: TGTGCCAGCAGCGAGCGGACTAGCGGGATAGGCAATGAGCAGTTCTTC.